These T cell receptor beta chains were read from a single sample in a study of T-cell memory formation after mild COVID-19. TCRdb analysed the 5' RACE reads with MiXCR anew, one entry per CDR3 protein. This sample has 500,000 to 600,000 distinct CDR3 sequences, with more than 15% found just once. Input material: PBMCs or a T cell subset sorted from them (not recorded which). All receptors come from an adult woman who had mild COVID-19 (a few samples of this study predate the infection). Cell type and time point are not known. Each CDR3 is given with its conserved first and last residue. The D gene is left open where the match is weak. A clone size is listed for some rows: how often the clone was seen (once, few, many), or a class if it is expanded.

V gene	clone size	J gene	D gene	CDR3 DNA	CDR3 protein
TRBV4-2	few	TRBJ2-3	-	TGTGCCAGCAGCCAAGATAATGGAAAAAGCACAGATACGCAGTATTTT	CASSQDNGKSTDTQYF
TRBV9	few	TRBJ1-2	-	TGTGCCAGCAGCGGGGGACACCGGCCATACTATGGCTACACCTTC	CASSGGHRPYYGYTF
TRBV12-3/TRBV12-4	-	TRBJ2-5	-	TGTGCCAGCAGTCTAGTCCGGAAAGAGACCCAGTACTTC	CASSLVRKETQYF
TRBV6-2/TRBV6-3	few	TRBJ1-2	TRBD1	TGTGCCAGCAGTTACGCCGACAGGGCCTATGGCTACACCTTC	CASSYADRAYGYTF
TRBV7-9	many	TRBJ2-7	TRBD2	TGTGCCAGCAGCTTAGTCCCACCAGGCGGGAGTAGCTCCTACGAGCAGTACTTC	CASSLVPPGGSSSYEQYF
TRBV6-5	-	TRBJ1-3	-	TGTGCCAGCAGCCCACAGGGAGCCTCTGGAAACACCATATATTTT	CASSPQGASGNTIYF
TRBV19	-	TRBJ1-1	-	TGTGCCGTTGCGGAGGGGGTTTTGAACACTGAAGCTTTCTTT	CAVAEGVLNTEAFF
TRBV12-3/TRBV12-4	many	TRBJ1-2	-	TGTGCCAGCAGCTCGGCCTATGGCTACACCTTC	CASSSAYGYTF
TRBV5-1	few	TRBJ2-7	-	TGCGCCAGCAGCCTAAATATGGTGCAGTACTTC	CASSLNMVQYF
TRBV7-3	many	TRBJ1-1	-	TGCGCCAGCAGCCTTACATCGAACACTGAAGCTTTCTTT	CASSLTSNTEAFF
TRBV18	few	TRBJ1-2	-	TGTGCCAGCTCTCCCATCATCGGGGGAAACTATGGCTACACCTTC	CASSPIIGGNYGYTF
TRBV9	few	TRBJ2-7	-	TGTGCCAGCAGCGTAGGGGGGGAGACCTACGAGCAGTACTTC	CASSVGGETYEQYF
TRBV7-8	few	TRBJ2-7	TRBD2	TGTGCCAGCAGCTTTGAGCGGGGCTACGAGCAGTACTTC	CASSFERGYEQYF
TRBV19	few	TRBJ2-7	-	TGTGCCAGTAGTATGAGGGACTTC	CASSMRDF
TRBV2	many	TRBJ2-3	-	TGTGCCAGCAGTGATCGCCGGGGAGACACGCAGTATTTT	CASSDRRGDTQYF
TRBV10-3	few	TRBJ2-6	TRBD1	TGTGCCATCAGGGACAGGGATGGTTCTGGGGCCAACGTCCTGACTTTC	CAIRDRDGSGANVLTF
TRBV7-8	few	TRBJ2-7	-	TGTGCCAGCAGCTCCACAGGGGGGGCTGGGTTGTCCGAGCAGTACTTC	CASSSTGGAGLSEQYF
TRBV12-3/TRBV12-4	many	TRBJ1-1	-	TGTGCCAGCAGTCCTAGGGGGGGCACTGAAGCTTTCTTT	CASSPRGGTEAFF
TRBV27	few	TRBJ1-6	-	TGTGCCAGCAGTTTTGGTTTGGGAAGTGGTTCACCCCTCCACTTT	CASSFGLGSGSPLHF
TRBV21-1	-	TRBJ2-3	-	TGTGCCAGCAGCCAAGCGTCGCGGGGTTGGGGCACAGATACGCAGTATTTT	CASSQASRGWGTDTQYF
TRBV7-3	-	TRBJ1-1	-	TGTGCCAGCAGCTTAACTGAGGTTACTGAAGCTTTCTTT	CASSLTEVTEAFF
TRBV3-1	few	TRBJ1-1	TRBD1	TGTGCCAGCACACCCGGGACAGGGGGCCTGAACACTGAAGCTTTCTTT	CASTPGTGGLNTEAFF
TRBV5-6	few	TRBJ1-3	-	TGTGCCAGCAGCTTGGGGGCAGCCCTTATCACTGGAAACACCATATATTTT	CASSLGAALITGNTIYF
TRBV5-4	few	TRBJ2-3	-	TGTGCCAGCAGTGGGGCCGTTGGCATAAGGCAGACAGATACGCAGTATTTT	CASSGAVGIRQTDTQYF
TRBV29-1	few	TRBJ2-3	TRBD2	TGCAGCGTTGACCTACTAGCGGGGCCTCGCGATACGCAGTATTTT	CSVDLLAGPRDTQYF
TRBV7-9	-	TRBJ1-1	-	TGTGCCTTGCTTCGGAACACTGAAGCTTTCTTT	CALLRNTEAFF
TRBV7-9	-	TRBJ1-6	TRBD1	TGTGCCACCACAGGGGCCCATTCACCCCTCCACTTT	CATTGAHSPLHF
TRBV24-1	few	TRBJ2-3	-	TGTGCCACCAGTGGGGATCCCACAGATACGCAGTATTTT	CATSGDPTDTQYF
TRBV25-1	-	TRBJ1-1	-	TGTGCCAGCAGTGAATCAGCGAAAACTGAAGCTTTCTTT	CASSESAKTEAFF
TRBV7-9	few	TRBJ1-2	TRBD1	TGTGCCAGCAGCTTAGCGACAGGGGGCCTCTATGGCTACACCTTC	CASSLATGGLYGYTF
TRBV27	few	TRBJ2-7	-	TGTGCCAGCAGTTTTGTGTGGGGATCCTACGAGCAGTACTTC	CASSFVWGSYEQYF
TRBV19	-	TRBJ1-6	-	TGTGCCAGTAGCGAAAGATTGGGGAATTCACCCCTCCACTTT	CASSERLGNSPLHF
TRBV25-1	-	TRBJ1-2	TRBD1	TGTGCCAGCAGTGAATGGCCGGGACAGGGCGGAATGTACACCTTC	CASSEWPGQGGMYTF
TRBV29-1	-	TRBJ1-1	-	TGCAGCGTTGACAAGAACACTGAAGCTTTCTTT	CSVDKNTEAFF